These 8 T cell receptor beta chains came from one sample sequenced in a study of cytomegalovirus exposure and HLA in healthy donors. Amplification used 60 Vbeta primers and 13 Jbeta primers. Using immunoSEQ multiplex PCR, the repertoire was profiled, and TCRdb retains in-frame clones only, with some absent. In total, the table holds some 150,000 clones. The sample was PBMCs. The receptors were gathered from a woman aged 18-29 years in good health and CMV-seropositive.

V is TRBV5-8 and J is TRBJ1-5; D call uncertain. The ends were cut back, 0 bases at V and 9 bases at J, with 13 bases in the middle. The CDR3 totals 14 residues. Per germline, CDR1 SGHTS and CDR2 YDEGEE. The CDR3 sequence is CASSLAAPPRPQHF. CDR3 coding DNA: TGTGCCAGCAGCTTGGCCGCCCCCCCGCGGCCCCAGCATTTT.

V and J are TRBV5-8 and TRBJ2-1; 7 nucleotides agree with TRBD2. The trim removed 8 bases at V and 4 bases at J, leaving 12 bases unmatched. The CDR3 length is 15 residues. Germline V gene lookup returns CDR1 SGHTS and CDR2 YDEGEE. The CDR3 loop reads CASTIQGGVYNEQFF. Written as DNA, the CDR3 is TGTGCCAGTACCATCCAGGGAGGGGTATACAATGAGCAGTTCTTC.

The chain combines TRBV13 with TRBJ1-1; the D gene is possibly TRBD1 (5 bases). Germline CDR1 PRHDT, CDR2 FYEKMQ (reference sequence). V was cut by 0 bases and J by 8 bases, with 16 bases left in between. The CDR3 is 15 residues long. CDR3 loop: CASSLGGLTSGEAFF. The CDR3, as DNA: TGTGCCAGCAGCTTAGGGGGACTCACCTCTGGGGAAGCTTTCTTT.

V gene TRBV4-1 combines with J gene TRBJ2-3; 7 bases are shared with TRBD1. Germline CDR1 is MGHRA and CDR2 is YSYEKL. The CDR3 is 17 amino acids. V shed 0 bases and J 4 bases; nucleotides not matched to a gene: 10. CDR3: CASSQDLPTGRADTQYF. Written as DNA, the CDR3 is TGCGCCAGCAGCCAAGATTTGCCGACAGGGCGGGCAGATACGCAGTATTTT.

J is TRBJ1-5 and V is TRBV19; D call uncertain. The CDR3 contains 16 residues. V was trimmed by 5 bases and J by 0 bases, leaving 14 bases between them. The germline V gene encodes CDR1 LNHDA and CDR2 SQIVND (reference sequence). CDR3 amino acids: CASSPSGRTSNQPQHF. CDR3 bases: TGTGCCAGTAGTCCCAGCGGACGGACTAGCAATCAGCCCCAGCATTTT. The full variable domain, rest sourced from reference TRBV19 and TRBJ1-5, is DGGITQSPKYLFRKEGQNVTLSCEQNLNHDAMYWYRQDPGQGLRLIYYSQIVNDFQKGDIAEGYSVSREKKESFPLTVTSAQKNPTAFYLCASSPSGRTSNQPQHFGDGTRLSIL.

V gene TRBV10-3 combines with J gene TRBJ1-2; TRBD1 agrees at 10 bases. The CDR3 consists of 13 residues. Trimming at V came to 4 bases and at J to 8 bases, leaving 4 bases not matched to a gene. Germline lookup yields CDR1 ENHRY and CDR2 SYGVKD. The CDR3 nucleotides are TGTGCCATCAGTGCGACAGGGGGCTGGGGCTACACCTTC. As protein: CAISATGGWGYTF.

The genes are TRBV7-2 and TRBJ2-3, with 8 bases matching TRBD2. CDR1 SGHTA and CDR2 FQGNSA come from the germline V gene. The CDR3 runs 13 residues. Trimming at V came to 5 bases and at J to 6 bases, leaving 4 bases not matched to a gene. CDR3 loop: CASSRGGADTQYF. The CDR3 coding sequence is TGTGCCAGCAGCCGGGGGGGGGCGGATACGCAGTATTTT.

The V call is TRBV4-1, the J call TRBJ2-1; a possible D gene is TRBD2 (6 bases). In germline, CDR1 is MGHRA, CDR2 YSYEKL. This CDR3 is 18 amino acids long. Trimming left V 0 bases short and J 4 bases short, with 19 bases between. CDR3 protein: CASSQDSGGLATYNEQFF. The CDR3 DNA reads TGCGCCAGCAGCCAAGATTCAGGAGGTCTAGCGACATACAATGAGCAGTTCTTC.